This TCR beta chain was captured by sequencing in a study of shared clonotypes between healthy human individuals. Measured with immunoSEQ multiplex PCR; TCRdb has only the in-frame clones, and not every one. The table lists approximately 2,300,000 clones, around 92% of them singletons. Germline-derived CDR1 and CDR2 are SGHTA and FQGNSA. This CDR3 comprises 14 residues. V was shortened by 3 bases and J by 5 bases, with 10 bases between the two germline ends. Sequencing was done on a sample of naive CD4+ T cells from PBMCs. As to subset: CD45RA+ positively selected. This rearrangement joins TRBV7-2 to TRBJ2-2, with TRBD1 as a possible D gene (6 bases). This clonotype was obtained from a man in his late teens or twenties in good health. Some clones in this sample may be carry-over from other donors' samples. The CDR3 DNA is TGTGCCAGCAGCTTTACAGGGTCGACCGGGGAGCTGTTTTTT. Translating it yields CASSFTGSTGELFF.